This T cell receptor (beta chain) stems from a study of monozygotic twins with inflammatory bowel disease. The germline V gene has CDR1 SGHTA and CDR2 FQGNSA. The CDR3 extends over 15 amino acids. Added by template switching were UMIs that each held a 6-nucleotide sample barcode. TCRdb reworked the 5' RACE reads into one entry per CDR3 protein, no DNA. The ten most abundant clones cover around 2.5% of a sample with 400,000 to 500,000 distinct CDR3 sequences. The TCR sequence derives from a human donor with ulcerative colitis or Crohn's disease, or a healthy co-twin of an affected twin (not recorded which). The source material was blood. V gene TRBV7-2 combines with J gene TRBJ2-1. The CDR3: CASSLDLTPYNEQFF. Together with reference TRBV7-2 and TRBJ2-1, the CDR3 gives the full variable domain: GAGVSQSPSNKVTEKGKDVELRCDPISGHTALYWYRQSLGQGLEFLIYFQGNSAPDKSGLPSDRFSAERTGGSVSTLTIQRTQQEDSAVYLCASSLDLTPYNEQFFGPGTRLTVL.